This TCR beta chain was sequenced during a study of human T cells and chemical hapten exposure. The overall study: Upper-back patches of 0.01% DPC were read at 6 days.

TCRdb redid the calling of the RACE reads with MiXCR, one entry per CDR3 protein. The sample comprises 300,000 to 350,000 distinct CDR3 sequences, about 7% of which are singletons, and less than 10% rests with the top ten. This clonotype was recorded at least ten times. Its antigen remains unidentified. Study-wide results and limits: Large CDR3 similarity clusters arose significantly more often from expanded TCRs than from controls.

Time point indicated: patch test 1, 2 weeks after DPC sensitization. As to treatment: therapeutic diphenylcyclopropenone sensitization with weekly scalp DPC. The CDR3 loop spans 14 amino acids. Unmatched junction bases numbered 3, after V lost 2 bases and J lost 6 bases. Per germline, CDR1 MNHEY and CDR2 SVGAGI. The V gene is TRBV6-5, the J gene TRBJ2-3; 9 positions match TRBD2. The specimen comprised whole blood, sampled in connection with sensitization to the hapten diphenylcyclopropenone (DPC). The receptor was isolated from a woman aged 18-30 years with alopecia areata. Some clones in this sample may be carry-over from other donors' samples. CDR3 sequence (DNA): TGTGCCAGCAGTTACGGGCTAGCGGGGGATACGCAGTATTTT. Protein product: CASSYGLAGDTQYF.